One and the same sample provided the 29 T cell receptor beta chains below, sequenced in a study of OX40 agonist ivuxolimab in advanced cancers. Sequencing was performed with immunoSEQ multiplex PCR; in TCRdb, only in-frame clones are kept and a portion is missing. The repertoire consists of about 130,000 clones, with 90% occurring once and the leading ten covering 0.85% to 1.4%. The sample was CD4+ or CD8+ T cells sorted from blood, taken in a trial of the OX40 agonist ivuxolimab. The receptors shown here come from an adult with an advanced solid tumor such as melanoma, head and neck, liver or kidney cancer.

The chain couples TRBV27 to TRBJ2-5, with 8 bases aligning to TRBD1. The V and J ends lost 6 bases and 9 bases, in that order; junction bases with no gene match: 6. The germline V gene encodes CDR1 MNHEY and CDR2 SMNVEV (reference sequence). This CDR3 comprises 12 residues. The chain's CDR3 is CASRQGAHPQYF. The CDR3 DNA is TGTGCCAGCAGGCAGGGGGCCCATCCCCAGTACTTC.

The CDR3 DNA reads as TGTGCCAGCAGCTTGGGCAGCGGGAGTGTAAATGAGCAGTTCTTC. Its protein product is CASSLGSGSVNEQFF. J is TRBJ2-1 and V is TRBV5-6; 8 nucleotides align to TRBD2. This CDR3 has 15 amino acids. Trimming cost V 0 bases and J 7 bases; bases outside gene matches: 6. Per the germline V gene, CDR1 is SGHDT and CDR2 is YYEEEE.

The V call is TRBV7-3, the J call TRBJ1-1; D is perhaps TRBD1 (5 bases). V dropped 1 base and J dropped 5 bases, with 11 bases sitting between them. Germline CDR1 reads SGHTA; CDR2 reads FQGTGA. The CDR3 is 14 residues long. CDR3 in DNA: TGTGCCAGCAGCTTAATTCCAGGGCGAACTGAAGCTTTCTTT. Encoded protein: CASSLIPGRTEAFF.

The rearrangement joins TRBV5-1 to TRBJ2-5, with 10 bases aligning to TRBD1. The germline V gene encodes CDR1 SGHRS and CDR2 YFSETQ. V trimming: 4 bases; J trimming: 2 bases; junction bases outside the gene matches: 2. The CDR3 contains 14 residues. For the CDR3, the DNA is TGCGCCAGCAGCCCGGGACAGGGGCAAGAGACCCAGTACTTC. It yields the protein CASSPGQGQETQYF.

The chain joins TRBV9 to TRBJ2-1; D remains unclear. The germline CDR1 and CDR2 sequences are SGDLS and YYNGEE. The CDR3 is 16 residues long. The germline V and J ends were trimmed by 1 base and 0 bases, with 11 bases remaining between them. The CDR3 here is CASSVLGWGSYNEQFF. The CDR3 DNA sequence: TGTGCCAGCAGCGTACTTGGTTGGGGCTCCTACAATGAGCAGTTCTTC. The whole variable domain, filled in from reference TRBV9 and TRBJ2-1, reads DSGVTQTPKHLITATGQRVTLRCSPRSGDLSVYWYQQSLDQGLQFLIQYYNGEERAKGNILERFSAQQFPDLHSELNLSSLELGDSALYFCASSVLGWGSYNEQFFGPGTRLTVL.

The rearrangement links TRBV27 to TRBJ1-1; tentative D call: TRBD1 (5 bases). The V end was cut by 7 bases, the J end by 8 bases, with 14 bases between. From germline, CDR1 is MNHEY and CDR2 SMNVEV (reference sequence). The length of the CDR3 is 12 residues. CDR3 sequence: CASKDRGGEAFF. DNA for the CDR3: TGTGCCAGCAAAGATAGGGGCGGAGAAGCTTTCTTT.

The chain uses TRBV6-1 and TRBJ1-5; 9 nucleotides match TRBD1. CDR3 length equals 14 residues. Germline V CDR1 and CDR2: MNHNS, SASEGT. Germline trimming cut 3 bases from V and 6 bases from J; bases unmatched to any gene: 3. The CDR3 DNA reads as TGTGCCAGCAGTGATTACAGGGGGCTTCAGCCCCAGCATTTT. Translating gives CASSDYRGLQPQHF.

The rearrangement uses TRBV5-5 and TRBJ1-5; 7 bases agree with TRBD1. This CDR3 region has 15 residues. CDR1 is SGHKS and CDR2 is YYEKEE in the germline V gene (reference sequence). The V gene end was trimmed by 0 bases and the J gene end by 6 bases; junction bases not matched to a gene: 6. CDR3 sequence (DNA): TGTGCCAGCAGCTTGGAGGGGGCGCTTAGTCAGCCCCAGCATTTT. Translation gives CASSLEGALSQPQHF.

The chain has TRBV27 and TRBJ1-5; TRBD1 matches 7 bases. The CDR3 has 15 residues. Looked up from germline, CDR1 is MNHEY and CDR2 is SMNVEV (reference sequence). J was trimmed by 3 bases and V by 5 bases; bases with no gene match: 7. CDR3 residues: CASSADRFYNQPQHF. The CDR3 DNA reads TGTGCCAGCAGTGCGGACAGGTTCTACAATCAGCCCCAGCATTTT.

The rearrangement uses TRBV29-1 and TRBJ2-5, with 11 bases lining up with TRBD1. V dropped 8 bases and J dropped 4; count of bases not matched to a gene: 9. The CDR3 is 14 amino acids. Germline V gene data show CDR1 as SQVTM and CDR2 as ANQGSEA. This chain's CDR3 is CSSTGTGGSETQYF. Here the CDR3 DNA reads TGCAGCTCAACCGGGACAGGGGGTTCAGAGACCCAGTACTTC.

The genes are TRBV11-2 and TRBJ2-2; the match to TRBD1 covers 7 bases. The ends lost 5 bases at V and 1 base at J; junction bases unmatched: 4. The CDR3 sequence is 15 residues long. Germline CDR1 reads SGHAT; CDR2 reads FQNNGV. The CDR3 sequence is CASSLRDRNTGELFF. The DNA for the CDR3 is TGTGCCAGCAGCCTTAGGGACAGGAACACCGGGGAGCTGTTTTTT.

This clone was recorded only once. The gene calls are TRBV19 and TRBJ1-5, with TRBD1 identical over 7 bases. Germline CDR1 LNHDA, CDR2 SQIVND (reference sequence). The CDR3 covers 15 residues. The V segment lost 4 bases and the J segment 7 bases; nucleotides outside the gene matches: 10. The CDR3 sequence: CASSTPQGVGQPQHF. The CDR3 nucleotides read TGTGCCAGTAGTACCCCCCAGGGGGTCGGGCAGCCCCAGCATTTT.

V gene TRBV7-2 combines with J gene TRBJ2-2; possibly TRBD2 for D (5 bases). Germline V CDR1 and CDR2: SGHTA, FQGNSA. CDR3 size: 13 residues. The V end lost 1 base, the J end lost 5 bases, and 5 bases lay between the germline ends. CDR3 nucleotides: TGTGCCAGCAGCTTAGAGCGGACCGGGGAGCTGTTTTTT. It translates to CASSLERTGELFF.

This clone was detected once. In DNA, the CDR3 is TGTGCCAGCAGTTTCTGGACAGGCGGGTTGGCCGAGCAGTACTTC. Translated, it gives CASSFWTGGLAEQYF. The chain recombines TRBV11-1 with TRBJ2-7, with 7 bases fitting TRBD1. The V gene's germline CDR1 is SGHAT and CDR2 FQDESV (reference sequence). This CDR3 has 15 amino acids. The ends lost 6 bases at V and 6 bases at J; junction bases unmatched: 14.

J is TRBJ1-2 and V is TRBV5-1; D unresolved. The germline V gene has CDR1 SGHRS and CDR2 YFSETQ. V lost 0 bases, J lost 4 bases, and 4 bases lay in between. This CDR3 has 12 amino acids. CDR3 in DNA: TGCGCCAGCAGCTTGGACAGCTATGGCTACACCTTC. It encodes CASSLDSYGYTF.

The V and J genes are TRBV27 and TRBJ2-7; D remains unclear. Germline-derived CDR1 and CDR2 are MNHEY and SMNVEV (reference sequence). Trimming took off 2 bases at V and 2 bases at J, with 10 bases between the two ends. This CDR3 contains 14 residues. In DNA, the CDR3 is TGTGCCAGCAGTTTACTACAGAATCCCTACGAGCAGTACTTC. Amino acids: CASSLLQNPYEQYF.

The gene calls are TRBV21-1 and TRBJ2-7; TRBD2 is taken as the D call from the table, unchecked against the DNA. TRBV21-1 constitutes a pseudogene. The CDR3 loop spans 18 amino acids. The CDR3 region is CASIPEGSGTKRSYEQYF. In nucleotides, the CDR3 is TGTGCCAGCATCCCAGAGGGTAGCGGGACTAAAAGATCCTACGAGCAGTACTTC.

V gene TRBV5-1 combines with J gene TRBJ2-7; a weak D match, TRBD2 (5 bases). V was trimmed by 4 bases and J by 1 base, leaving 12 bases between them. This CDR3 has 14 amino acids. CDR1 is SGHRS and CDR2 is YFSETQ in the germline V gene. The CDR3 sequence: CASSPEALSYEQYF. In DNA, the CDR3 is TGCGCCAGCAGCCCGGAGGCGCTGTCCTACGAGCAGTACTTC.

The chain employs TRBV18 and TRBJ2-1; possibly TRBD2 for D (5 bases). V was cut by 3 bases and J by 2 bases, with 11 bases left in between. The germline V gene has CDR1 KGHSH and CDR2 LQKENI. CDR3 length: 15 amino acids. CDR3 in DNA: TGTGCCAGCTCACCTTCCAGCGGAACCTACAATGAGCAGTTCTTC. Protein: CASSPSSGTYNEQFF.

CDR3 in amino acids: CASSYRGRGEAFF. The CDR3 DNA reads as TGTGCCAGCAGTTATAGGGGGCGCGGTGAAGCTTTCTTT. This chain connects TRBV28 to TRBJ1-1, with TRBD1 matching over 7 bases. With 4 bases clipped from V and 7 bases from J, the junction kept 6 bases outside the gene matches. The length of the CDR3 is 13 residues. Germline values: CDR1 MDHEN, CDR2 SYDVKM.

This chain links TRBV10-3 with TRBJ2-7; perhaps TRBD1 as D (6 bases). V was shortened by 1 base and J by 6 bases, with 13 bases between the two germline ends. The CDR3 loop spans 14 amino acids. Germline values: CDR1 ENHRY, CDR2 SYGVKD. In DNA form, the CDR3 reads TGTGCCATCAGTGAGTGGCAGGGGAGTGGCGAGCAGTACTTC. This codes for CAISEWQGSGEQYF.

The CDR3 reads CASSLGGSPDTQYF. DNA for the CDR3: TGTGCCAGCAGCTTAGGCGGGAGTCCAGATACGCAGTATTTT. The chain has TRBV7-3 and TRBJ2-3; 7 nucleotides match TRBD2. With V trimmed by 2 bases and J by 4 bases, 3 bases remained unmatched. Germline CDR1 SGHTA, CDR2 FQGTGA. This CDR3 has 14 residues.

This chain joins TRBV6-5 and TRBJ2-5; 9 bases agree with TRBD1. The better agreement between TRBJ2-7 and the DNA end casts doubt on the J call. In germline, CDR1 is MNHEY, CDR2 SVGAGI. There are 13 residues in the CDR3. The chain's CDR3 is CASSYRDRDEQYF. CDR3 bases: TGTGCCAGCAGTTACAGGGACAGGGACGAGCAGTACTTC.

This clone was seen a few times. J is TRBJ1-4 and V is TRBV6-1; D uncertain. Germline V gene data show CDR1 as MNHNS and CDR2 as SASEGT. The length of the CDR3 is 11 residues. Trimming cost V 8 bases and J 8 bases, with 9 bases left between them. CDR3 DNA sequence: TGTGCCAGCGGGCCGTCGGAAAAACTGTTTTTT. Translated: CASGPSEKLFF.

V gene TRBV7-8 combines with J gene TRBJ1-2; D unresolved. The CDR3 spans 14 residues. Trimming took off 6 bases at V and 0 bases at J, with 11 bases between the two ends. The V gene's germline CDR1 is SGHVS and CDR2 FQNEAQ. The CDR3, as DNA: TGTGCCAGCAGACCGGACCGAACTAACTATGGCTACACCTTC. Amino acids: CASRPDRTNYGYTF.

CDR3 amino acids: CASSSSGTGKETQYF. CDR3 nucleotide sequence: TGCGCCAGCAGCTCATCCGGGACAGGAAAGGAGACCCAGTACTTC. This rearrangement joins TRBV5-1 to TRBJ2-5; 8 nucleotides line up with TRBD1. V gave up 3 bases and J gave up 5 bases; unmatched junction bases: 9. The CDR3 has 15 residues. Germline V gene lookup returns CDR1 SGHRS and CDR2 YFSETQ. Combining the CDR3 with reference TRBV5-1 and TRBJ2-5 gives the whole variable domain KAGVTQTPRYLIKTRGQQVTLSCSPISGHRSVSWYQQTPGQGLQFLFEYFSETQRNKGNFPGRFSGRQFSNSRSEMNVSTLELGDSALYLCASSSSGTGKETQYFGPGTRLLVL.

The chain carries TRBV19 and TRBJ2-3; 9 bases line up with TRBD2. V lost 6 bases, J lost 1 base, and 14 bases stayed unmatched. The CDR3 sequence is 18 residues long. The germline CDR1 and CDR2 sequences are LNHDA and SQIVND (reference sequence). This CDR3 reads CASSLGGSGRGRTDTQYF. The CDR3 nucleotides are TGTGCCAGTAGCCTAGGGGGTAGCGGGAGAGGTCGCACAGATACGCAGTATTTT.

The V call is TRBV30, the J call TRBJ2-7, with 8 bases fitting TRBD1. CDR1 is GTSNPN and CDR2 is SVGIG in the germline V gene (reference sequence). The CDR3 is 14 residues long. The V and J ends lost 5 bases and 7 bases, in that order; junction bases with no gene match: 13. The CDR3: CAWEGGQALREQYF. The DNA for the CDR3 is TGTGCCTGGGAGGGGGGACAGGCGTTACGGGAGCAGTACTTC.

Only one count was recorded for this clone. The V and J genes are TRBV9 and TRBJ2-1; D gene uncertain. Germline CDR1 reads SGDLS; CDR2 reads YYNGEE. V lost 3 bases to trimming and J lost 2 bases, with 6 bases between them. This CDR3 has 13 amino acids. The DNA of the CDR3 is TGTGCCAGCAGCGACAGAACCTACAATGAGCAGTTCTTC. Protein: CASSDRTYNEQFF.